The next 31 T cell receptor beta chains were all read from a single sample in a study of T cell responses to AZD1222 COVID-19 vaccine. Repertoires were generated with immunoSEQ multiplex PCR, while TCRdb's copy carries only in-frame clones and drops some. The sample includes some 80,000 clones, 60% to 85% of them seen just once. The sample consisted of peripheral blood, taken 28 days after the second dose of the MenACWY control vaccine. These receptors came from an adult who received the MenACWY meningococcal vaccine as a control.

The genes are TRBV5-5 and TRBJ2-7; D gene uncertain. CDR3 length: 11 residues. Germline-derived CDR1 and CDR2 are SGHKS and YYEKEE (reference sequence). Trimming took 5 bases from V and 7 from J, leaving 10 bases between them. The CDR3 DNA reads TGTGCCAGCAGTTATTTGCAGGAGCAGTACTTC. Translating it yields CASSYLQEQYF.

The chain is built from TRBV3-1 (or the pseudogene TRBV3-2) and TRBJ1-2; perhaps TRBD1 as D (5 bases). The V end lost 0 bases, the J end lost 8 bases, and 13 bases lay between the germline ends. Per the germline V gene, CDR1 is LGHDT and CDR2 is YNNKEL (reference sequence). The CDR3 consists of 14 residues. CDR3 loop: CASSQDEKGVGYTF. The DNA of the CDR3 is TGTGCCAGCAGCCAAGATGAGAAAGGGGTCGGCTACACCTTC.

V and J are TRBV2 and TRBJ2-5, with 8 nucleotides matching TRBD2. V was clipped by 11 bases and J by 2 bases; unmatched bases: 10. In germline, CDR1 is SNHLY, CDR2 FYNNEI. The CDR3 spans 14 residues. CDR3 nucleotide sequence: TGTGCCCGACGGGGGGGCGGGGGTCAAGAGACCCAGTACTTC. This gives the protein CARRGGGGQETQYF. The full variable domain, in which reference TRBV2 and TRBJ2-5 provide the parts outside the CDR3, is EPEVTQTPSHQVTQMGQEVILRCVPISNHLYFYWYRQILGQKVEFLVSFYNNEISEKSEIFDDQFSVERPDGSNFTLKIRSTKLEDSAMYFCARRGGGGQETQYFGPGTRLLVL.

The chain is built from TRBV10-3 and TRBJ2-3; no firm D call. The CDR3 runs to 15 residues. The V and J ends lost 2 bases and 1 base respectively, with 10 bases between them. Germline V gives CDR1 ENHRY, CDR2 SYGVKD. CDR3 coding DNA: TGTGCCATCAGTGAGGAGGATTTGGGCACAGATACGCAGTATTTT. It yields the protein CAISEEDLGTDTQYF.

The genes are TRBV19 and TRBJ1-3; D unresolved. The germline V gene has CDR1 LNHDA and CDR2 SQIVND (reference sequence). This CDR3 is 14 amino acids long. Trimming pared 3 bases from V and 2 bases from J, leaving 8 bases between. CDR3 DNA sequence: TGTGCCAGTAGTATCGGAGGGACTGGAAACACCATATATTTT. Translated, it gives CASSIGGTGNTIYF. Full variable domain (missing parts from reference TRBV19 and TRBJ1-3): DGGITQSPKYLFRKEGQNVTLSCEQNLNHDAMYWYRQDPGQGLRLIYYSQIVNDFQKGDIAEGYSVSREKKESFPLTVTSAQKNPTAFYLCASSIGGTGNTIYFGEGSWLTVV.

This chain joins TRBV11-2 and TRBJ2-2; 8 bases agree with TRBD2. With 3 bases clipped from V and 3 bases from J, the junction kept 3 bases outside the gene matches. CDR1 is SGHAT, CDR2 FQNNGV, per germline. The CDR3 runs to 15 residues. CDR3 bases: TGTGCCAGCAGCTTCGGGAGGGGTCACACCGGGGAGCTGTTTTTT. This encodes CASSFGRGHTGELFF.

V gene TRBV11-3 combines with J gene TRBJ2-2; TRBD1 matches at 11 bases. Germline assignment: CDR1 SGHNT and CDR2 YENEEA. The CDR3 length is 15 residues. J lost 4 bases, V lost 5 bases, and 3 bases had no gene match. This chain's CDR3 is CASSRGTGGTGELFF. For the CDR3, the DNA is TGTGCCAGCAGCCGCGGGACAGGGGGCACCGGGGAGCTGTTTTTT.

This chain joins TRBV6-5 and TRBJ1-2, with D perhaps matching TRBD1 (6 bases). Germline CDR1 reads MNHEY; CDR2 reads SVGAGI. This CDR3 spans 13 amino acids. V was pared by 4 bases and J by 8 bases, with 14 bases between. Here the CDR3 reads CASSWQGSEGYTF. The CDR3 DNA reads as TGTGCCAGCAGTTGGCAGGGGAGTGAGGGCTACACCTTC.

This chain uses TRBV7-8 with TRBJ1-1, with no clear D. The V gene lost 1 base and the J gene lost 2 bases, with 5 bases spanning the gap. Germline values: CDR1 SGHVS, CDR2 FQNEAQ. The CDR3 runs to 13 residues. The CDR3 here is CASSLDPNTEAFF. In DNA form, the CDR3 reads TGTGCCAGCAGCTTAGACCCAAACACTGAAGCTTTCTTT.

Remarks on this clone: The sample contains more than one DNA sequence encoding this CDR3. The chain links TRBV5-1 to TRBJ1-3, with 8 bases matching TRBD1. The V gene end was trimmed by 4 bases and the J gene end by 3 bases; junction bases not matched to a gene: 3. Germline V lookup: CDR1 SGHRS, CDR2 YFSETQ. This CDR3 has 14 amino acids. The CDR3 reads CASSGGTGGNTIYF. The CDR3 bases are TGCGCCAGCAGCGGGGGGACAGGTGGAAACACCATATATTTT.

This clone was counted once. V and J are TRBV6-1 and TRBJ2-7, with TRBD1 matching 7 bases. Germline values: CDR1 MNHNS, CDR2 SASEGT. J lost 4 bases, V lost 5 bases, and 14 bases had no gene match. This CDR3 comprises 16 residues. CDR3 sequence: CASSKGGLAFAYEQYF. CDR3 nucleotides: TGTGCCAGCAGTAAAGGGGGCCTAGCCTTCGCGTACGAGCAGTACTTC.

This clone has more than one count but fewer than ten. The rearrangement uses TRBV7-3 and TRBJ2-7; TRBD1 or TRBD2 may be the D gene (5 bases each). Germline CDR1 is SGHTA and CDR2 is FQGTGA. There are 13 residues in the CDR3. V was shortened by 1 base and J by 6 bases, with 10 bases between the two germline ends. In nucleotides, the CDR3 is TGTGCCAGCAGCTTAAACGAAGGGACCGAGCAGTACTTC. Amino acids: CASSLNEGTEQYF.

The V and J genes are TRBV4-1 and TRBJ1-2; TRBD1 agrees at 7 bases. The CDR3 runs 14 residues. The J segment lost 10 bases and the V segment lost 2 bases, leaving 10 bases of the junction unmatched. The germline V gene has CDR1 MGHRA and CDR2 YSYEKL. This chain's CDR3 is CASSQTGAALDYTF. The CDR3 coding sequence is TGCGCCAGCAGCCAAACAGGGGCGGCGCTTGACTACACCTTC.

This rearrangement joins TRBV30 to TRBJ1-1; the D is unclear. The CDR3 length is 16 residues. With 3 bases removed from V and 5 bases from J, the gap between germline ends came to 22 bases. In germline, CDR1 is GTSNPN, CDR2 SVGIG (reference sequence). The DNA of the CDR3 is TGTGCCTGGAGAGCCGGCCCCGGACTCAAAGGAACTGAAGCTTTCTTT. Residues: CAWRAGPGLKGTEAFF. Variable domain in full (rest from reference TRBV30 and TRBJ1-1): SQTIHQWPATLVQPVGSPLSLECTVEGTSNPNLYWYRQAAGRGLQLLFYSVGIGQISSEVPQNLSASRPQDRQFILSSKKLLLSDSGFYLCAWRAGPGLKGTEAFFGQGTRLTVV.

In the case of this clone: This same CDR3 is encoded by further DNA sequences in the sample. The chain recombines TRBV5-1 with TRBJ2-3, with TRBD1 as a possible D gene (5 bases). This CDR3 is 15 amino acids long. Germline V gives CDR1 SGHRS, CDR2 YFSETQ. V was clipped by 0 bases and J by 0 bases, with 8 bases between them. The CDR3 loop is CASSLGQTSTDTQYF. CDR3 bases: TGCGCCAGCAGCTTGGGACAGACGAGCACAGATACGCAGTATTTT.

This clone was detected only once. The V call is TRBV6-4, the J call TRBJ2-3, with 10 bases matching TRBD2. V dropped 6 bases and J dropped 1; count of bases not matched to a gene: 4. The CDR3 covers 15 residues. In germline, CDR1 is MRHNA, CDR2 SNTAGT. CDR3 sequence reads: CASSLLAGGTDTQYF. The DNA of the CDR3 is TGTGCCAGCAGCCTTCTAGCGGGAGGCACAGATACGCAGTATTTT.

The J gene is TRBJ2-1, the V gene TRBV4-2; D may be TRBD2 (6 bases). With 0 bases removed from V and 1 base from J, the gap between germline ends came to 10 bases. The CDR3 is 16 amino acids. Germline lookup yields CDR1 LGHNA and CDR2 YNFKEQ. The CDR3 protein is CASSQDGGPSYNEQFF. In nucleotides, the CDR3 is TGTGCCAGCAGCCAAGACGGGGGACCTTCCTACAATGAGCAGTTCTTC.

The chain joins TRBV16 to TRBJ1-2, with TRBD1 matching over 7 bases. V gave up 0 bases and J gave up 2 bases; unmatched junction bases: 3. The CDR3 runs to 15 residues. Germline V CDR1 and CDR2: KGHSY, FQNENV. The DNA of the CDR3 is TGTGCCAGCAGCCAATCGGCAGGGGGGAACTATGGCTACACCTTC. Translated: CASSQSAGGNYGYTF.

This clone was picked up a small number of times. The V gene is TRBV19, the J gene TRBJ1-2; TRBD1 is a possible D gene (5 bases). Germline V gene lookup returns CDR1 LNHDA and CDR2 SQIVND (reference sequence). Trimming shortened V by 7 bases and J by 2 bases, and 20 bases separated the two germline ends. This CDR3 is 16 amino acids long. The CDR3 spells CASTYLLRGKNYGYTF. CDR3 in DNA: TGTGCCAGTACCTATTTGTTGCGGGGGAAGAACTATGGCTACACCTTC. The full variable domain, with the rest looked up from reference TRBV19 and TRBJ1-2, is DGGITQSPKYLFRKEGQNVTLSCEQNLNHDAMYWYRQDPGQGLRLIYYSQIVNDFQKGDIAEGYSVSREKKESFPLTVTSAQKNPTAFYLCASTYLLRGKNYGYTFGSGTRLTVV.

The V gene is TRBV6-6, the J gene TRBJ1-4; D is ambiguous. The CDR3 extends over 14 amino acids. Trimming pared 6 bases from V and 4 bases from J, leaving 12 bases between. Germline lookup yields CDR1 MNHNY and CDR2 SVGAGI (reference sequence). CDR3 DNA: TGTGCCAGCAGGGCAGAGGTATTTAATGAAAAACTGTTTTTT. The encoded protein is CASRAEVFNEKLFF.

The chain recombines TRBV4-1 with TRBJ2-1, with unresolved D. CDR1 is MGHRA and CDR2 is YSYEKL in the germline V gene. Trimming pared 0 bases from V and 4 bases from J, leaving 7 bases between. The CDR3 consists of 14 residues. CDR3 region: CASSQEVSYNEQFF. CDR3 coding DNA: TGCGCCAGCAGCCAAGAAGTCTCGTACAATGAGCAGTTCTTC.

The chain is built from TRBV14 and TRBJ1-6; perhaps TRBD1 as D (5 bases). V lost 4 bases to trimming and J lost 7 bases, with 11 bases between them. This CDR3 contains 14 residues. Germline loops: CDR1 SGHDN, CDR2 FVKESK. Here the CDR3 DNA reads TGTGCCAGCAGCCTAGGGACGGAAAATTCACCCCTCCACTTT. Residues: CASSLGTENSPLHF.

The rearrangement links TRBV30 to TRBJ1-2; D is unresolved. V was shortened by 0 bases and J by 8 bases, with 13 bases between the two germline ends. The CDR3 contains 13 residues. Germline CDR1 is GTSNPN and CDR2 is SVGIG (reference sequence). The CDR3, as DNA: TGTGCCTGGAGTGTATCAGAGGACGGAGGCTACACCTTC. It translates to CAWSVSEDGGYTF.

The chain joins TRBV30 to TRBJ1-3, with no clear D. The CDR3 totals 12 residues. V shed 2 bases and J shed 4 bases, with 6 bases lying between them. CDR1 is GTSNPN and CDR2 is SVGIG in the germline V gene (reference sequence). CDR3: CAWSSLGNTIYF. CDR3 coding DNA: TGTGCCTGGAGTTCTCTAGGAAACACCATATATTTT.

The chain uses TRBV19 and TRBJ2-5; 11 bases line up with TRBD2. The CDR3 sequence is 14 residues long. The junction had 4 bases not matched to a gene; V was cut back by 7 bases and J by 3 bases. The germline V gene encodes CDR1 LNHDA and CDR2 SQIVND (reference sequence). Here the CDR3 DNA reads TGTGCCAGTAATCCGGGACTAGCGGAAGAGACCCAGTACTTC. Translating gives CASNPGLAEETQYF.

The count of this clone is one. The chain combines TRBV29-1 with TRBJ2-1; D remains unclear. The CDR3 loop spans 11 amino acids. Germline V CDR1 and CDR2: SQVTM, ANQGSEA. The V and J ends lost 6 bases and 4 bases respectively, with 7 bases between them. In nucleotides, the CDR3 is TGCAGCGTCAACCTTTACAATGAGCAGTTCTTC. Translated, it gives CSVNLYNEQFF.

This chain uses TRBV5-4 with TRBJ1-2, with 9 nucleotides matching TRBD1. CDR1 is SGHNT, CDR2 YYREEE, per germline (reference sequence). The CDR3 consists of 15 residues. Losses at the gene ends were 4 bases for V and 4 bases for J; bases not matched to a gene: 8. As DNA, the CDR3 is TGTGCCAGCAGCCTGGGGGGACAGGGTGCCTATGGCTACACCTTC. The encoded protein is CASSLGGQGAYGYTF.

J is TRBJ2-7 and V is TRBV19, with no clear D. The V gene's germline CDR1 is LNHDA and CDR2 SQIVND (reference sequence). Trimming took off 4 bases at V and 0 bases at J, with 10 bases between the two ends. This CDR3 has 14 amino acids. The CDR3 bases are TGTGCCAGTAGTACCGACCCTGCCTCCTACGAGCAGTACTTC. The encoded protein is CASSTDPASYEQYF.

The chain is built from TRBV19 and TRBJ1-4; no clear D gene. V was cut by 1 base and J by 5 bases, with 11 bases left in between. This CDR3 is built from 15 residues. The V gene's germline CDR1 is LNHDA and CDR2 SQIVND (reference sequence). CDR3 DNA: TGTGCCAGTAGTATAGCTGAACGGAGGAATGAAAAACTGTTTTTT. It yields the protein CASSIAERRNEKLFF.

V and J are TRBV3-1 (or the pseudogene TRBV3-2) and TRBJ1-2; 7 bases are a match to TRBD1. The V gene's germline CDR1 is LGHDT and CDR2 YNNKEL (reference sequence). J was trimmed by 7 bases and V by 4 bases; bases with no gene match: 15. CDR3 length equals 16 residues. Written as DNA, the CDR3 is TGTGCCAGCAGCCCCGGGACAGCCACCCCCCGCGGTGGCTACACCTTC. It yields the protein CASSPGTATPRGGYTF.

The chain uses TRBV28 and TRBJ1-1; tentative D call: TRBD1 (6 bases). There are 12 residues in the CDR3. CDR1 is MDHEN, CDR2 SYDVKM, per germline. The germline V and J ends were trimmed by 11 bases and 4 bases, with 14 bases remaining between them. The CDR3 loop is CAAGGGSTEAFF. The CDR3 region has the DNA TGTGCCGCCGGAGGGGGGAGCACTGAAGCTTTCTTT.